A selection of T cell receptor beta chains follows, all from one sample in a study of OX40 agonist ivuxolimab in advanced cancers. Generated by immunoSEQ multiplex PCR, the TCRdb table keeps only in-frame clones and is missing some. The sample consists of roughly 120,000 clones, just under 95% of them appearing once. The material was CD4+ or CD8+ T cells sorted from blood, obtained in a trial of the OX40 agonist ivuxolimab. These receptors all stem from an adult with an advanced solid tumor such as melanoma, head and neck, liver or kidney cancer. Both conserved end residues are part of each CDR3. The D gene is left open where the match is weak. Size tells how often a clone was seen (once, few, many) or the class of an expanded clone, and some rows leave it out.

J	D	size	V	DNA	CDR3
TRBJ1-5	-	-	TRBV28	TGTGCCAGCAGATTTACGGTGGGATACAATCAGCCCCAGCATTTT	CASRFTVGYNQPQHF
TRBJ2-7	-	-	TRBV12-1	TGTGCCAGCAGCTTTCAGGGGGTGGGATCCTACGAGCAGTACTTC	CASSFQGVGSYEQYF
TRBJ2-3	-	-	TRBV7-3	TGTGCCAGCAGCTTAACTCCCAACCCAGATACGCAGTATTTT	CASSLTPNPDTQYF
TRBJ2-1	-	-	TRBV6-5	TGTGCCAGCAGTTATCTAGCTATTCGCTCCTACAATGAGCAGTTCTTC	CASSYLAIRSYNEQFF
TRBJ2-7	-	-	TRBV18	TGTGCCAGCTCACCACCTAGCCTTAGGTCAGGTTACGAGCAGTACTTC	CASSPPSLRSGYEQYF
TRBJ1-3	-	-	TRBV2	TGTGCCAGCAGTGACCCCGGCAGGGCTGGAAACACCATATATTTT	CASSDPGRAGNTIYF
TRBJ2-7	TRBD1	-	TRBV10-3	TGTGCCATCAGTGTCGACAGGGGGAACAACGAGCAGTACTTC	CAISVDRGNNEQYF
TRBJ1-4	TRBD1	-	TRBV2	TGTGCCAGCAGACAGGGGGTCGCAACTAATGAAAAACTGTTTTTT	CASRQGVATNEKLFF
TRBJ2-6	-	-	TRBV14	TGTGCCAGCAGCCTCTTACAGGGTAAGGGCTCTGGGGCCAACGTCCTGACTTTC	CASSLLQGKGSGANVLTF
TRBJ2-2	TRBD2	-	TRBV15	TGTGCCACCAGCCCTCAATGGGTAGCGGGAAAGCACACCGGGGAGCTGTTTTTT	CATSPQWVAGKHTGELFF
TRBJ2-7	TRBD1	-	TRBV28	TGTGCCAGCACTCTAAATACGGACAGGGTCTACGAGCAGTACTTC	CASTLNTDRVYEQYF
TRBJ1-2	TRBD1	-	TRBV9	TGTGCCAGCAGCTCAGGGACAGGGCCATACTATGGCTACACCTTC	CASSSGTGPYYGYTF
TRBJ1-5	-	few	TRBV5-8	TGTGCCAGCAGCTTGGGGCGGAGCAATCAGCCCCAGCATTTT	CASSLGRSNQPQHF
TRBJ2-7	-	once	TRBV28	TGTGCCAGCGGCCCCGAGCAGTACTTC	CASGPEQYF
TRBJ1-5	-	-	TRBV7-3	TGTGCCAGCAGCTTATCAGCGGGTTTGGGTCAGCCCCAGCATTTT	CASSLSAGLGQPQHF
TRBJ1-2	TRBD1	-	TRBV14	TGTGCCAGCAGCCGGCACACAGGGGATGGCTACACCTTC	CASSRHTGDGYTF
TRBJ1-1	TRBD1	-	TRBV29-1	TGCAGCGCGGACAGGGCAGACTCACCCGCGAACACTGAAGCTTTCTTT	CSADRADSPANTEAFF